The 4 T cell receptor beta chains in this list originate from one sample, sequenced in a study of T-cell reconstitution after alpha-beta-depleted transplantation in children. Library preparation (for TCRbeta) was performed with unique molecular identifiers. TCRdb processed the PCR reads anew with MiXCR; each CDR3 protein has one entry. The sample holds about 980,000 distinct CDR3 sequences, about 26% seen once. Sequenced material: PBMCs, mostly from graft donor cells, taken 360 days after TCRalphabeta/CD19-depleted stem cell transplant. These receptors were collected from a boy in the first two years of life who had a stem cell transplant for SCID, so the T cells may come from the graft donor.

This clonotype was seen a handful of times. The V gene is TRBV5-1, the J gene TRBJ2-2, with D unclear. The CDR3 sequence is 15 residues long. Germline V gene lookup returns CDR1 SGHRS and CDR2 YFSETQ. The V end lost 0 bases, the J end lost 5 bases, and 11 bases lay between the germline ends. The CDR3 reads CASSLVVGKTGELFF. CDR3 sequence (DNA): TGCGCCAGCAGCTTGGTCGTGGGAAAGACCGGGGAGCTGTTTTTT. Supplemented by reference TRBV5-1 and TRBJ2-2, the full variable domain reads KAGVTQTPRYLIKTRGQQVTLSCSPISGHRSVSWYQQTPGQGLQFLFEYFSETQRNKGNFPGRFSGRQFSNSRSEMNVSTLELGDSALYLCASSLVVGKTGELFFGEGSRLTVL.

This clonotype was counted a few times. V and J are TRBV12-3 or TRBV12-4 and TRBJ1-5, with D possibly matching TRBD1 (5 bases). The germline V and J ends were trimmed by 6 bases and 6 bases, with 15 bases remaining between them. The CDR3 length is 14 residues. CDR3: CASSSLEGLQPQHF. As DNA, the CDR3 is TGTGCCAGCAGCTCCCTCGAGGGGCTTCAGCCCCAGCATTTT.

This clonotype was seen only a few times. V and J are TRBV6-2 or TRBV6-3 and TRBJ2-1, with 7 nucleotides matching TRBD2. Trimming took 3 bases from V and 7 from J; bases not matched to a gene: 9. Germline V CDR1 and CDR2: MNHEY, SVGEGT. The CDR3 covers 15 residues. The CDR3 nucleotides read TGTGCCAGCAGTTATGGGACTAATAACTTGAATGAGCAGTTCTTC. Translated: CASSYGTNNLNEQFF.

There are many counts of this clonotype. The rearrangement uses TRBV7-2 and TRBJ2-5; D is possibly TRBD2 (7 bases). Germline-derived CDR1 and CDR2 are SGHTA and FQGNSA. This CDR3 region has 14 residues. Trimming pared 6 bases from V and 1 base from J, leaving 12 bases between. The CDR3 is CASSRGGAQETQYF. CDR3 coding DNA: TGTGCCAGCAGTCGAGGGGGGGCCCAAGAGACCCAGTACTTC.